A selection of T cell receptor beta chains follows, all from one sample in a study of T-cell reconstitution after alpha-beta-depleted transplantation in children. Each CDR3 protein gets one entry after TCRdb re-called the PCR reads with MiXCR. The sample shows about 74,000 distinct CDR3 sequences, roughly 13% of them seen only once. Sequencing was performed on PBMCs, mostly from graft donor cells, taken 180 days after TCRalphabeta/CD19-depleted stem cell transplant. The receptors here all came from a male patient between 2 and 10 years old who had a stem cell transplant for acute lymphoblastic leukemia, so the T cells may come from the graft donor. Each CDR3 is given with its conserved first and last residue. The D gene is left open where the match is weak. Expanded clones get a size class; other rows say once, few or many, or leave the size out.

clone size: few
D gene: .
V gene: TRBV20-1
J gene: TRBJ1-2
CDR3 DNA: TGCAGTGCTAGACCCTCTACTAACTATGGCTACACCTTC
CDR3 protein: CSARPSTNYGYTF

clone size: .
D gene: .
V gene: TRBV6-1
J gene: TRBJ1-2
CDR3 DNA: TGTGCCAGCAGTGAAAGCCCGGGACGACACTATGGCTACACCTTC
CDR3 protein: CASSESPGRHYGYTF

clone size: .
D gene: .
V gene: TRBV20-1
J gene: TRBJ1-5
CDR3 DNA: TGCAGTGCTAGCCGCCCGAGTCAGCCCCAGCATTTT
CDR3 protein: CSASRPSQPQHF

clone size: many
D gene: .
V gene: TRBV6-1
J gene: TRBJ2-1
CDR3 DNA: TGTGCCAGCAGGCCCCTCGGGAAAAGCTCCTACAATGAGCAGTTCTTC
CDR3 protein: CASRPLGKSSYNEQFF

clone size: few
D gene: .
V gene: TRBV9
J gene: TRBJ2-1
CDR3 DNA: TGTGCCAGCACCCCAAGTGGGGTTGCCTACAATGAGCAGTTCTTC
CDR3 protein: CASTPSGVAYNEQFF

clone size: many
D gene: TRBD1
V gene: TRBV5-6
J gene: TRBJ1-4
CDR3 DNA: TGTGCCAGCAGCTTCCCGGGACAGAAGAATGAAAAACTGTTTTTT
CDR3 protein: CASSFPGQKNEKLFF

clone size: many
D gene: TRBD2
V gene: TRBV20-1
J gene: TRBJ2-5
CDR3 DNA: TGCAGTGCGCAACTAGCGGGGATAGAGACCCAGTACTTC
CDR3 protein: CSAQLAGIETQYF

clone size: many
D gene: TRBD2
V gene: TRBV9
J gene: TRBJ2-2
CDR3 DNA: TGTGCCAGCAGCCCTCGGGTAGCGGGAGGGCCGGGCACCGGGGAGCTGTTTTTT
CDR3 protein: CASSPRVAGGPGTGELFF

clone size: .
D gene: TRBD1
V gene: TRBV29-1
J gene: TRBJ1-2
CDR3 DNA: TGCAGCGTTGACCCCCATTCCGGGACAGGGTTC
CDR3 protein: CSVDPHSGTGF

clone size: few
D gene: .
V gene: TRBV7-2
J gene: TRBJ1-1
CDR3 DNA: TGTGCCAGCAGCTTAGGGCGAGTAGACACTGAAGCTTTCTTT
CDR3 protein: CASSLGRVDTEAFF

clone size: many
D gene: .
V gene: TRBV27
J gene: TRBJ2-7
CDR3 DNA: TGTGCCAGCAGTTCCCTCAGTTACGAGCAGTACTTC
CDR3 protein: CASSSLSYEQYF

clone size: .
D gene: TRBD2
V gene: TRBV7-6
J gene: TRBJ2-5
CDR3 DNA: TGTGCCAGCAGCCCCCCCGGACTAGCGGCCGAGGGGACCCAGTACTTC
CDR3 protein: CASSPPGLAAEGTQYF

clone size: few
D gene: .
V gene: TRBV5-4
J gene: TRBJ2-5
CDR3 DNA: TGTGCCAGCGGCCCTCAGGGTCGAGAGACCCAGTACTTC
CDR3 protein: CASGPQGRETQYF

clone size: .
D gene: TRBD1
V gene: TRBV5-1
J gene: TRBJ1-2
CDR3 DNA: TGCGCCAGCTCCGGACAGGGGAGTAGCTATGGCTACACCTTC
CDR3 protein: CASSGQGSSYGYTF

clone size: many
D gene: .
V gene: TRBV27
J gene: TRBJ2-4
CDR3 DNA: TGTGCCAGCAGTTTAGGGCCGGGACACCTTTACTTC
CDR3 protein: CASSLGPGHLYF

clone size: .
D gene: .
V gene: TRBV20-1
J gene: TRBJ1-1
CDR3 DNA: TGCAGTGATGTGGGGGGCCGGTGGACTGAAGCTTTCTTT
CDR3 protein: CSDVGGRWTEAFF

clone size: .
D gene: .
V gene: TRBV5-1
J gene: TRBJ1-2
CDR3 DNA: TGCGCCAGCAGCTTGGCCCCCCGGGGGTCCTATGGCTACACCTTC
CDR3 protein: CASSLAPRGSYGYTF

clone size: .
D gene: .
V gene: TRBV12-3/TRBV12-4
J gene: TRBJ1-1
CDR3 DNA: TGTGCCAGCGGGCGATCGTTGGACACTGAAGCTTTCTTT
CDR3 protein: CASGRSLDTEAFF

clone size: few
D gene: TRBD1
V gene: TRBV5-6
J gene: TRBJ2-5
CDR3 DNA: TGTGCCAGCAGCTTACAGGGGCGGGAGACCCAGTACTTC
CDR3 protein: CASSLQGRETQYF

clone size: many
D gene: .
V gene: TRBV20-1
J gene: TRBJ2-1
CDR3 DNA: TGCAGTGCTAGAGATCTGCTAGCTCTATTGTACAATGAGCAGTTCTTC
CDR3 protein: CSARDLLALLYNEQFF

clone size: .
D gene: TRBD1
V gene: TRBV4-3
J gene: TRBJ2-7
CDR3 DNA: TGCGCCAGCAGCCAAGATCGGACAGGGGCAAACGAGCAGTACTTC
CDR3 protein: CASSQDRTGANEQYF

clone size: many
D gene: .
V gene: TRBV5-5
J gene: TRBJ2-2
CDR3 DNA: TGTGCCAGCAGCTTGGCCCCAGCAATAGGCACCGGGGAGCTGTTTTTT
CDR3 protein: CASSLAPAIGTGELFF

clone size: .
D gene: .
V gene: TRBV12-1
J gene: TRBJ2-3
CDR3 DNA: TGTCCCAGCAGCTGTGAGGCCCGTTCTAGCACAGATACGCAGTATTTT
CDR3 protein: CPSSCEARSSTDTQYF

clone size: few
D gene: .
V gene: TRBV12-3/TRBV12-4
J gene: TRBJ2-3
CDR3 DNA: TGTGCCAGCAGTTTGAGAGATACGCAGTATTTT
CDR3 protein: CASSLRDTQYF

clone size: few
D gene: TRBD2
V gene: TRBV12-3/TRBV12-4
J gene: TRBJ2-2
CDR3 DNA: TGTGCCAGCAGTTTCCCCCAGCGGGGCCCAAACACCGGGGAGCTGTTTTTT
CDR3 protein: CASSFPQRGPNTGELFF

clone size: .
D gene: TRBD2
V gene: TRBV20-1
J gene: TRBJ2-7
CDR3 DNA: TGCAGTGCTCCTCGGGGACTAGCGGGGCCGGAGCAGTACTTC
CDR3 protein: CSAPRGLAGPEQYF

clone size: few
D gene: TRBD1
V gene: TRBV7-2
J gene: TRBJ2-7
CDR3 DNA: TGTGCCAGCAGCGGAGGGACAGGGGGAGGGGAGCAGTACTTC
CDR3 protein: CASSGGTGGGEQYF

clone size: few
D gene: .
V gene: TRBV11-3
J gene: TRBJ2-5
CDR3 DNA: TGTGCCAGCAGCCCGAAGGGTTTCGGGTATGAGACCCAGTACTTC
CDR3 protein: CASSPKGFGYETQYF

clone size: .
D gene: .
V gene: TRBV20-1
J gene: TRBJ1-5
CDR3 DNA: TGCAGTGCTAGAGATTTCGTGAAGGGAGGTTACAGCAATCAGCCCCAGCATTTT
CDR3 protein: CSARDFVKGGYSNQPQHF

clone size: many
D gene: TRBD2
V gene: TRBV20-1
J gene: TRBJ2-3
CDR3 DNA: TGCAGTGCTCGAAGCCTCCGGGTAGCGGGAGGAACAGATACGCAGTATTTT
CDR3 protein: CSARSLRVAGGTDTQYF

clone size: .
D gene: TRBD2
V gene: TRBV3-1
J gene: TRBJ2-2
CDR3 DNA: TGTGCCTGCAGCCGTCCTTCTAGCGGGAGGGCCGCCTCCGGGGAGCTGTTTTTT
CDR3 protein: CACSRPSSGRAASGELFF

clone size: .
D gene: TRBD1
V gene: TRBV7-2
J gene: TRBJ2-7
CDR3 DNA: TGTGCCAGCAGCTTTGAAGGGTGGGACAGTCATTCCTACGAGCAGTACTTC
CDR3 protein: CASSFEGWDSHSYEQYF

clone size: many
D gene: TRBD2
V gene: TRBV20-1
J gene: TRBJ2-4
CDR3 DNA: TGCAGTGCTAGAGATCCGCTAGCGGGGTTAGCCAAAAACATTCAGTACTTC
CDR3 protein: CSARDPLAGLAKNIQYF

clone size: .
D gene: .
V gene: TRBV20-1
J gene: TRBJ1-5
CDR3 DNA: TGCAGTGCTATCACATGGGCCCGAGGGGAGTATCAGCCCCAGCATTTT
CDR3 protein: CSAITWARGEYQPQHF

clone size: .
D gene: .
V gene: TRBV7-2
J gene: TRBJ2-3
CDR3 DNA: TGTGCCAGCAGTCGTACTTCGGGAACAGATACGCAGTATTTT
CDR3 protein: CASSRTSGTDTQYF

clone size: large
D gene: TRBD2
V gene: TRBV20-1
J gene: TRBJ2-5
CDR3 DNA: TGCAGTGCTAGAGCCGCCGGGCGGGAGAGACAAGAGACCCAGTACTTC
CDR3 protein: CSARAAGRERQETQYF

clone size: few
D gene: TRBD2
V gene: TRBV11-2
J gene: TRBJ2-4
CDR3 DNA: TGTGCCAGCATTCGGGGAGGGGCCAAAAACATTCAGTACTTC
CDR3 protein: CASIRGGAKNIQYF